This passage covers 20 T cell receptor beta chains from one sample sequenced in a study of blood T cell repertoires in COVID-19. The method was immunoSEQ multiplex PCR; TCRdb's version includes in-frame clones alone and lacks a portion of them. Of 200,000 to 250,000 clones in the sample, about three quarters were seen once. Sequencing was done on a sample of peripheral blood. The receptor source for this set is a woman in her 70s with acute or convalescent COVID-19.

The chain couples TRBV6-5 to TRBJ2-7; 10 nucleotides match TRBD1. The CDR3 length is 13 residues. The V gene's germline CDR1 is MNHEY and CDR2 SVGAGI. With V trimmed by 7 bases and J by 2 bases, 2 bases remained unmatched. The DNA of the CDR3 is TGTGCCAGCATGGGACAGGGGACCTACGAGCAGTACTTC. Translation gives CASMGQGTYEQYF.

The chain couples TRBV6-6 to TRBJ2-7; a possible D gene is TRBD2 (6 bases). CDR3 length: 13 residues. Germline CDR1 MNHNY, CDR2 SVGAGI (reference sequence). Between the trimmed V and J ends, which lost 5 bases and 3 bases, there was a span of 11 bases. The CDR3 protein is CASSAGLIYEQYF. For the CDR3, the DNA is TGTGCCAGCAGTGCGGGACTTATCTACGAGCAGTACTTC.

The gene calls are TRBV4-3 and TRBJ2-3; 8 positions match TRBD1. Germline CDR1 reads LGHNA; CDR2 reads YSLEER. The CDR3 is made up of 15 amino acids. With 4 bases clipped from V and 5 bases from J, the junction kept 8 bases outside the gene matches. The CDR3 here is CASSPGQGSRDTQYF. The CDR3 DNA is TGCGCCAGCAGCCCCGGACAGGGCAGTAGAGATACGCAGTATTTT.

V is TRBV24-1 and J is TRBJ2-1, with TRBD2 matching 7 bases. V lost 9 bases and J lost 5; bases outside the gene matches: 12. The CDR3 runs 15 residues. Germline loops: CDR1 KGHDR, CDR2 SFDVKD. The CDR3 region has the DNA TGTGCCACCCAGACAGCGGGACCGGAAAACAATGAGCAGTTCTTC. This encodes CATQTAGPENNEQFF.

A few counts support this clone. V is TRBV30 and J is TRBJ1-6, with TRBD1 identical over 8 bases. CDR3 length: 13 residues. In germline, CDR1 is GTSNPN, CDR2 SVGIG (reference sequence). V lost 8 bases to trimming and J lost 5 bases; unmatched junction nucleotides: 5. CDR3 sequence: CALDRGHNSPLHF. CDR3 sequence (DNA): TGTGCCCTTGACAGGGGACATAATTCACCCCTCCACTTT.

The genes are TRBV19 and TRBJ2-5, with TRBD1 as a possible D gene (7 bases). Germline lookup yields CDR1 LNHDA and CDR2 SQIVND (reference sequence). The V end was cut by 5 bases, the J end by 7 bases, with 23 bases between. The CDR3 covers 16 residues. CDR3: CASSLQSGTVGGTQYF. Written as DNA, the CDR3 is TGTGCCAGTAGTCTCCAGTCCGGGACAGTGGGGGGGACCCAGTACTTC.

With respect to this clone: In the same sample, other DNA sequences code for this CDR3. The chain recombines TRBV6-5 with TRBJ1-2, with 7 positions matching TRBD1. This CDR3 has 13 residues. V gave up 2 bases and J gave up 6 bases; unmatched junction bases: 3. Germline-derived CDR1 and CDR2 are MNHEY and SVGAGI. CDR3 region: CASSYRQGDGYTF. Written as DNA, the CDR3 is TGTGCCAGCAGTTACCGACAGGGTGATGGCTACACCTTC.

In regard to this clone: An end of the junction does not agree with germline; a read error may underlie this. The CDR3 DNA reads as TGTACCAGCAGCCACGGACAGACCAATCAGCCCCAGCATTTT. Amino acids: CTSSHGQTNQPQHF. The J gene is TRBJ1-5, the V gene TRBV3-1 (or the pseudogene TRBV3-2), with D tentatively TRBD1 (6 bases). The CDR3 is 14 residues long. The germline V gene has CDR1 LGHDT and CDR2 YNNKEL (reference sequence).

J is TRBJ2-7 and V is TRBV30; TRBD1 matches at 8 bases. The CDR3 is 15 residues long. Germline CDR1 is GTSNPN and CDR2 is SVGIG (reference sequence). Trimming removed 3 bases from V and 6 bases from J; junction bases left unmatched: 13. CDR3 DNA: TGTGCCTGGAGCCCCGCGGACAGGGTATTTGGCGAGCAGTACTTC. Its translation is CAWSPADRVFGEQYF.

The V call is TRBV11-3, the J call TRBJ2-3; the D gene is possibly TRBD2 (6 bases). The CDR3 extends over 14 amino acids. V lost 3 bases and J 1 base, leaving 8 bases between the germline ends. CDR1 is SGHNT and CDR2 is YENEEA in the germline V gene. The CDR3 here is CASSFTSRTDTQYF. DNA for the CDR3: TGTGCCAGCAGCTTTACTAGCCGCACAGATACGCAGTATTTT. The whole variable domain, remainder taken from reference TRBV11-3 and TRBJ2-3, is EAGVVQSPRYKIIEKKQPVAFWCNPISGHNTLYWYLQNLGQGPELLIRYENEEAVDDSQLPKDRFSAERLKGVDSTLKIQPAELGDSAVYLCASSFTSRTDTQYFGPGTRLTVL.

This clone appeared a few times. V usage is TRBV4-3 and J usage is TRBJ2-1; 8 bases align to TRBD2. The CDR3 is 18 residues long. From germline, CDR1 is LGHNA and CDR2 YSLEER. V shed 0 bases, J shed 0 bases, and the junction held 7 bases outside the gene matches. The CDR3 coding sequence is TGCGCCAGCAGCCAAGACACGCTAGCGGGTAGCTCCTACAATGAGCAGTTCTTC. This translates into CASSQDTLAGSSYNEQFF.

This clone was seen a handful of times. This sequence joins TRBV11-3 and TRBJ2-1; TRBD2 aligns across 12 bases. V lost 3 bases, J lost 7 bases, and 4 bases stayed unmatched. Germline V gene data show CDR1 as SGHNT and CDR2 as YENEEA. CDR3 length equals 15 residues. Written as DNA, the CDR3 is TGTGCCAGCAGCTTTGGACTAGCGGGGAGTAATGAGCAGTTCTTC. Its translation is CASSFGLAGSNEQFF.

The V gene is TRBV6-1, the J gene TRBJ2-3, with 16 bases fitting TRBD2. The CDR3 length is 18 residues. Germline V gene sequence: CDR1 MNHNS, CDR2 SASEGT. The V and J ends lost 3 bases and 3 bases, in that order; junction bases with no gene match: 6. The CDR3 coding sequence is TGTGCCAGCAGTGATCCTTTGGGACTAGCGGGGGGGACAGATACGCAGTATTTT. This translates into CASSDPLGLAGGTDTQYF.

The DNA of the CDR3 is TGTGCCAGCAGCTTAGGTGCTATTGGGGAGCTGTTTTTT. This gives the protein CASSLGAIGELFF. The genes are TRBV7-2 and TRBJ2-2; unclear D gene. CDR1 is SGHTA, CDR2 FQGNSA, per germline. Trimming shortened V by 1 base and J by 8 bases, and 8 bases separated the two germline ends. The CDR3 has 13 residues.

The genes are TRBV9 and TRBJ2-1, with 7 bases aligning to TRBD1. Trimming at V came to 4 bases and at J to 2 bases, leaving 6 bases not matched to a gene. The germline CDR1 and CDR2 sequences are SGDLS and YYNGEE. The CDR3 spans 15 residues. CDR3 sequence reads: CASSIQGSPYNEQFF. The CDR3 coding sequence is TGTGCCAGCAGCATACAGGGGAGCCCCTACAATGAGCAGTTCTTC.

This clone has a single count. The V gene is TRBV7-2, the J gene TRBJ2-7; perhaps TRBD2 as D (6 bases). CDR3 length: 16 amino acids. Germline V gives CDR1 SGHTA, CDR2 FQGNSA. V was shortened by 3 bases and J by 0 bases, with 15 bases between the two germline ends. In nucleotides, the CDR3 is TGTGCCAGCAGCTTTACGAGCGGGCGGAGCTCCTACGAGCAGTACTTC. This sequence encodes CASSFTSGRSSYEQYF.

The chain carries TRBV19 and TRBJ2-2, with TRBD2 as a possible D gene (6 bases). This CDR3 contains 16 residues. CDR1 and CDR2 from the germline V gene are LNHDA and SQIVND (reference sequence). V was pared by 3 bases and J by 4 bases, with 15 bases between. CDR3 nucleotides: TGTGCCAGTAGTATGAAGGCGGGGATGGGCACCGGGGAGCTGTTTTTT. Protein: CASSMKAGMGTGELFF.

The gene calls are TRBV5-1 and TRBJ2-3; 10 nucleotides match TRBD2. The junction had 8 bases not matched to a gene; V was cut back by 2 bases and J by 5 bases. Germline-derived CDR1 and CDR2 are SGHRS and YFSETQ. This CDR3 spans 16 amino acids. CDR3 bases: TGCGCCAGCAGCTTAGGGCTAGCGGGGGCAGGAGATACGCAGTATTTT. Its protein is CASSLGLAGAGDTQYF.

CDR3 amino acids: CATSRAASDLTRGYTF. CDR3 bases: TGTGCCACCAGCAGAGCGGCGAGTGACTTGACTAGGGGCTACACCTTC. The chain uses TRBV15 and TRBJ1-2; the D is unclear. V lost 1 base, J lost 8 bases, and 20 bases lay in between. Germline-derived CDR1 and CDR2 are LNHNV and YYDKDF (reference sequence). The CDR3 extends over 16 amino acids.

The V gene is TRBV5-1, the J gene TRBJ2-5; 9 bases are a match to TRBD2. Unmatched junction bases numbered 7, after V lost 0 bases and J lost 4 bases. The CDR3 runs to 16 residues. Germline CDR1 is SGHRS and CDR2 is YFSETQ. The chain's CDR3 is CASSLAGGGAGETQYF. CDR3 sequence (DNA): TGCGCCAGCAGCTTGGCGGGCGGGGGGGCCGGAGAGACCCAGTACTTC.